This TCR beta chain originates from a study of T cells in Graves' hyperthyroidism and ophthalmopathy. Amplification targeted TCR beta CDR3 regions from RNA transcripts. TCR CDR3 regions were first amplified by RT-PCR with HTBI primers. TCRdb ran MiXCR on the multiplex PCR reads and lists one entry per CDR3 protein. Here the sample spans some 320,000 distinct CDR3 sequences, 12% to 15% being singletons. Comment on this clonotype: The target antigen is unknown.

Regarding the study as a whole: A median around 6 months before onset, the model predicted ophthalmopathy.

V lost 6 bases and J 8 bases, leaving 19 bases between the germline ends. The CDR3 contains 13 residues. Germline V CDR1 and CDR2: DFQATT, SNEGSKA (reference sequence). The rearrangement joins TRBV20-1 to TRBJ1-2; the D is unclear. This receptor was identified in a woman aged 40 to 49 with Graves' ophthalmopathy. Sequencing was performed on blood. The CDR3 is CSARSSGSWGYTF. The CDR3 DNA follows: TGCAGTGCGAGATCGTCGGGGAGTTGGGGCTACACCTTC.